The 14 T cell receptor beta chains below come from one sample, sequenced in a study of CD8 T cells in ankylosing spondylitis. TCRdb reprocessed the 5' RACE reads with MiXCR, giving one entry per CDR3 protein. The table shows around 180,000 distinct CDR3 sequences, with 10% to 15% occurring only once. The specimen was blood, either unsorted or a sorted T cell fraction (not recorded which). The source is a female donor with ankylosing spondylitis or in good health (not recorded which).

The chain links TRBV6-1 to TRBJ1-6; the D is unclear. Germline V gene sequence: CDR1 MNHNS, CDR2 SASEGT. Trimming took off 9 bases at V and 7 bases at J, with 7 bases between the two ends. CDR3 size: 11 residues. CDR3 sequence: CASLRNSPLHF. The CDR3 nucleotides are TGTGCCAGTCTCCGAAATTCACCCCTCCACTTT.

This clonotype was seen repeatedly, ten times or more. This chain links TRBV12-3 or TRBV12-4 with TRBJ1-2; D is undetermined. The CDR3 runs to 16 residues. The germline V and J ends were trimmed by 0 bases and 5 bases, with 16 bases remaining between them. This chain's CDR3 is CASSLASGSVSYGYTF. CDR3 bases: TGTGCCAGCAGTTTAGCTTCAGGTTCGGTATCGTATGGCTACACCTTC.

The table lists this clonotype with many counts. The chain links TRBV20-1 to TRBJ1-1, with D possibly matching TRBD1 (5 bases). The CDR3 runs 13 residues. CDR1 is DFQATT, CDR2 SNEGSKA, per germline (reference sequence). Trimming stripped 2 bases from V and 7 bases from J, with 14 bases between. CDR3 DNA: TGCAGTGCTAGAAAGGGGATCCGCGGTGAAGCTTTCTTT. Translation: CSARKGIRGEAFF.

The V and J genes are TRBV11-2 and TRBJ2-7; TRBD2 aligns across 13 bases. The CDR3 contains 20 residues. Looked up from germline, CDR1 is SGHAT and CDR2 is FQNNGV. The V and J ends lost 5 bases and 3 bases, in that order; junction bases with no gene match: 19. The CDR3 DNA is TGTGCCAGCAGCCGCCAAAACTTGGGACTAGCGGGACAAGTAATCTACGAGCAGTACTTC. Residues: CASSRQNLGLAGQVIYEQYF.

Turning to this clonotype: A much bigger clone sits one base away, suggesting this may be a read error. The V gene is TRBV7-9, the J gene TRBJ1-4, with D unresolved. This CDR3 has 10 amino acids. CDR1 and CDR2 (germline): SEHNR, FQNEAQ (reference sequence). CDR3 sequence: CPSSGDQLFF. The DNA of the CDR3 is TGTCCCAGCAGCGGAGATCAACTGTTTTTT.

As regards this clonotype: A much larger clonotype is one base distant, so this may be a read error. The chain's CDR3 is CASSLAWQGNTGEPFF. The CDR3 bases are TGCGCCAGCAGCTTGGCCTGGCAGGGAAACACCGGGGAGCCGTTTTTT. J is TRBJ2-2 and V is TRBV5-1, with D perhaps given as TRBD1 or TRBD2 (5 bases each). Germline CDR1 SGHRS, CDR2 YFSETQ. The CDR3 sequence is 16 residues long.

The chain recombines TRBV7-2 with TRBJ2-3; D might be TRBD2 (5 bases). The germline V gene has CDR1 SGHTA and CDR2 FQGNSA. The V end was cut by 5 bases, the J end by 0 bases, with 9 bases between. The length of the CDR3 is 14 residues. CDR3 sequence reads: CASSGSPSTDTQYF. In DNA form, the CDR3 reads TGTGCCAGCAGCGGGAGTCCTAGCACAGATACGCAGTATTTT.

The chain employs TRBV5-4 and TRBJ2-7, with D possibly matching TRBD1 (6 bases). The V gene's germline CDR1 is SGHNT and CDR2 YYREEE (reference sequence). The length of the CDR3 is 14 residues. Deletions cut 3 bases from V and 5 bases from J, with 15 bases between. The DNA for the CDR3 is TGTGCCAGCAGCTGGAGGACAGCCAACAACGAGCAGTACTTC. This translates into CASSWRTANNEQYF.

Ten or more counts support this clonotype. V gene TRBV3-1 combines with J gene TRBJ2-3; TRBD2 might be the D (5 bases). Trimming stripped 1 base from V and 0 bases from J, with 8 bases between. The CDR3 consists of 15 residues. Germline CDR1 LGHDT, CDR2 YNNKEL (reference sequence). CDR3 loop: CASSQVSGSTDTQYF. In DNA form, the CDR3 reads TGTGCCAGCAGCCAAGTAAGCGGCAGCACAGATACGCAGTATTTT.

The CDR3 region has the DNA TGTGCCAGCAGCTTGTTAGGTTTGCGGGACTATGGCTACACCTTC. Its protein product is CASSLLGLRDYGYTF. The chain combines TRBV5-5 with TRBJ1-2, with no clear D. The V and J ends lost 1 base and 3 bases respectively, with 13 bases between them. Germline V gene lookup returns CDR1 SGHKS and CDR2 YYEKEE (reference sequence). This CDR3 comprises 15 residues. The whole variable domain, filled in from reference TRBV5-5 and TRBJ1-2, reads DAGVTQSPTHLIKTRGQQVTLRCSPISGHKSVSWYQQVLGQGPQFIFQYYEKEERGRGNFPDRFSARQFPNYSSELNVNALLLGDSALYLCASSLLGLRDYGYTFGSGTRLTVV.

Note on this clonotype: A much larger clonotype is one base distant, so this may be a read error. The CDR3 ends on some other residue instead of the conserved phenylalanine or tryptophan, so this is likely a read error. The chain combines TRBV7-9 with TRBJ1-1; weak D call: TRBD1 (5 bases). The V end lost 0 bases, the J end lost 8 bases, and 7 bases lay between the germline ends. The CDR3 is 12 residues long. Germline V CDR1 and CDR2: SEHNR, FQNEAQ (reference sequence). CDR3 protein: CASSLAGEEAFV. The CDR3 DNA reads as TGTGCCAGCAGCTTAGCAGGGGAGGAAGCTTTCGTT.

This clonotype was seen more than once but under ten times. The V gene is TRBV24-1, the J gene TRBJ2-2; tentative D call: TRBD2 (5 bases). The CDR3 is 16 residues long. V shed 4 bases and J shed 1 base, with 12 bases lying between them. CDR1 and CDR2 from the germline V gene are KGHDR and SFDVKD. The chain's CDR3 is CATSDPPGRNTGELFF. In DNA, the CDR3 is TGTGCCACCAGTGACCCCCCTGGGAGGAACACCGGGGAGCTGTTTTTT.

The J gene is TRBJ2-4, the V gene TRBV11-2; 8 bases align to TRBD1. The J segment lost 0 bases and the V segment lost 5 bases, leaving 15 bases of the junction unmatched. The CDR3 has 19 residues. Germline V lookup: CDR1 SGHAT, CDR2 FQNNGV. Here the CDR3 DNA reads TGTGCCAGCAGCGCCACGACAGGGGTTGGGGTTTTAGCCAAAAACATTCAGTACTTC. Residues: CASSATTGVGVLAKNIQYF.

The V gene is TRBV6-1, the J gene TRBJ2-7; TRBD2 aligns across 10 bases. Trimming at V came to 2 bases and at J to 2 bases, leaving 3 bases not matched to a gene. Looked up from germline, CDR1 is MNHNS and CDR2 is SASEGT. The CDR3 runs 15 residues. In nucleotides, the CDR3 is TGTGCCAGCAGTGAACAAAGCGGGAGGGCCTACGAGCAGTACTTC. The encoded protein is CASSEQSGRAYEQYF.